The text below deals with one T cell receptor beta chain. The entry originates in a study of shared T cell receptors in the human thymus. Here immunoSEQ multiplex PCR was the method, and the copy in TCRdb shows in-frame clones only, minus some. This repertoire shows more than 550,000 clones, approximately 89% found once; its top ten account for just under 0.0095%. CDR3 length: 13 amino acids. The V gene lost 0 bases and the J gene lost 4 bases, with 5 bases spanning the gap. Germline values: CDR1 SGHDT, CDR2 YYEEEE. This sample was also put to use in a study of human thymus T cells.

Sample: thymocytes. This clonotype originated in a boy in the first two years of life with a congenital heart defect. The genes are TRBV5-6 and TRBJ1-3; D ambiguous. DNA for the CDR3: TGTGCCAGCAGCTTGGGACTCGGAAACACCATATATTTT. This codes for CASSLGLGNTIYF.